The next 29 T cell receptor beta chains were all read from a single sample in a study of blood T cell repertoires in COVID-19. Some clones are missing from TCRdb's copy, which holds only in-frame ones; the method was immunoSEQ multiplex PCR. The sample has 110,000 or so clones, less than 75% seen once; the top ten hold 1.5% to 2%. The sequenced material came from peripheral blood. Receptors originate from a woman aged 40 to 50 with acute or convalescent COVID-19.

The V gene is TRBV6-5, the J gene TRBJ2-1; D gene ambiguous. CDR3 length: 13 residues. CDR1 is MNHEY, CDR2 SVGAGI, per germline. The V and J ends lost 0 bases and 6 bases respectively, with 6 bases between them. The CDR3 loop reads CASSYSSANEQFF. DNA of the CDR3: TGTGCCAGCAGTTACTCGAGCGCCAATGAGCAGTTCTTC.

V usage is TRBV7-3 and J usage is TRBJ1-2; D remains ambiguous. Trimming removed 11 bases at V and 8 bases at J, with 6 bases between. This CDR3 region has 8 residues. Germline CDR1 reads SGHTA; CDR2 reads FQGTGA. In nucleotides, the CDR3 is TGTGCCGGTGGCGGCTACACCTTC. Amino acid sequence: CAGGGYTF.

The chain has TRBV9 and TRBJ2-1; D possibly corresponds to TRBD1 (6 bases). CDR1 is SGDLS, CDR2 YYNGEE, per germline. There are 16 residues in the CDR3. With 3 bases removed from V and 7 bases from J, the gap between germline ends came to 20 bases. Here the CDR3 DNA reads TGTGCCAGCAGCGCTCAAATGGACAGCCTCGGGAATGAGCAGTTCTTC. Translation: CASSAQMDSLGNEQFF.

The chain links TRBV19 to TRBJ1-2; 7 bases align to TRBD1. The CDR3 covers 14 residues. With V trimmed by 5 bases and J by 2 bases, 5 bases remained unmatched. Per the germline V gene, CDR1 is LNHDA and CDR2 is SQIVND (reference sequence). CDR3 DNA: TGTGCCAGTAGTGTTTTGGGACAGAACTATGGCTACACCTTC. It codes for CASSVLGQNYGYTF.

The chain joins TRBV9 to TRBJ2-5, with 7 bases matching TRBD2. The CDR3 covers 15 residues. Germline V CDR1 and CDR2: SGDLS, YYNGEE. The trim removed 2 bases at V and 2 bases at J, leaving 6 bases unmatched. CDR3 bases: TGTGCCAGCAGCGTGAGTGGGGGGGAGCAAGAGACCCAGTACTTC. Translating gives CASSVSGGEQETQYF.

The DNA for the CDR3 is TGCGCCAGCAGCTCAAATCCGGGACAAAGGACTGAAGCTTTCTTT. Its protein is CASSSNPGQRTEAFF. The V call is TRBV5-1, the J call TRBJ1-1, with D possibly matching TRBD1 (6 bases). The CDR3 is 15 amino acids. CDR1 SGHRS and CDR2 YFSETQ come from the germline V gene. Trimming removed 3 bases at V and 5 bases at J, with 17 bases between.

This sequence joins TRBV3-1 (or the pseudogene TRBV3-2) and TRBJ2-7; 13 bases agree with TRBD2. V shed 5 bases, J shed 3 bases, and the junction held 1 base outside the gene matches. Per the germline V gene, CDR1 is LGHDT and CDR2 is YNNKEL (reference sequence). The CDR3 contains 14 residues. This chain's CDR3 is CASSTSGGVYEQYF. CDR3 nucleotide sequence: TGTGCCAGCAGCACTAGCGGGGGGGTCTACGAGCAGTACTTC.

This chain's CDR3 is CATTGGQKDGYTF. The DNA for the CDR3 is TGTGCCACGACGGGGGGGCAGAAGGATGGCTACACCTTC. The chain uses TRBV10-3 and TRBJ1-2, with a tentative D call TRBD1 (6 bases). Germline loops: CDR1 ENHRY, CDR2 SYGVKD. The CDR3 length is 13 residues. The V gene lost 10 bases and the J gene lost 6 bases, with 18 bases spanning the gap.

The chain has TRBV15 and TRBJ1-1; the match to TRBD1 covers 7 bases. After removal of 0 bases from V and 0 bases from J, the junction contained 10 bases not matched to a gene. Germline V gene data show CDR1 as LNHNV and CDR2 as YYDKDF (reference sequence). The CDR3 spans 18 residues. The CDR3 sequence is CATSRDWVAGGLNTEAFF. The CDR3 coding sequence is TGTGCCACCAGCAGAGATTGGGTGGCAGGGGGTCTGAACACTGAAGCTTTCTTT.

The CDR3, as DNA: TGTGCCAGCAGCCCGGACAGATACCTTAACTATGGCTACACCTTC. Protein sequence: CASSPDRYLNYGYTF. The chain carries TRBV3-1 (or the pseudogene TRBV3-2) and TRBJ1-2; TRBD1 might be the D (6 bases). The germline V and J ends were trimmed by 4 bases and 1 base, with 13 bases remaining between them. The V gene's germline CDR1 is LGHDT and CDR2 YNNKEL (reference sequence). The CDR3 sequence is 15 residues long.

This clone occurred a few times. J is TRBJ1-3 and V is TRBV5-1; D call uncertain. Trimming took 8 bases from V and 7 from J, leaving 10 bases between them. CDR3 size: 11 residues. Germline values: CDR1 SGHRS, CDR2 YFSETQ. CDR3 bases: TGCGCCAGTAGCCAGGCGAACACCATATATTTT. Translated, it gives CASSQANTIYF.

V is TRBV5-1 and J is TRBJ2-2; perhaps TRBD2 as D (5 bases). The CDR3 has 14 residues. The V gene's germline CDR1 is SGHRS and CDR2 YFSETQ. The V gene lost 3 bases and the J gene lost 2 bases, with 8 bases spanning the gap. The CDR3: CASSSGINTGELFF. The CDR3 bases are TGCGCCAGCAGCTCGGGGATCAACACCGGGGAGCTGTTTTTT.

This rearrangement joins TRBV5-6 to TRBJ2-5; 13 bases match TRBD2. V lost 4 bases and J lost 2; bases outside the gene matches: 8. The CDR3 covers 17 residues. The germline V gene has CDR1 SGHDT and CDR2 YYEEEE. In nucleotides, the CDR3 is TGTGCCAGCAGCGAGAGGACTAGCGGGGGTTTTCAAGAGACCCAGTACTTC. It specifies CASSERTSGGFQETQYF.

V gene TRBV28 combines with J gene TRBJ1-2, with 7 bases matching TRBD1. Germline V gene lookup returns CDR1 MDHEN and CDR2 SYDVKM. Losses at the gene ends were 1 base for V and 8 bases for J; bases not matched to a gene: 7. This CDR3 spans 14 amino acids. Here the CDR3 reads CASSLFGQVGGYTF. CDR3 DNA sequence: TGTGCCAGCAGTTTATTCGGACAGGTTGGGGGCTACACCTTC.

V usage is TRBV11-2 and J usage is TRBJ1-3; D is perhaps TRBD1 (6 bases). The CDR3 runs 16 residues. The V gene's germline CDR1 is SGHAT and CDR2 FQNNGV. Trimming cost V 4 bases and J 5 bases, with 18 bases left between them. CDR3 DNA: TGTGCCAGCAGCTACGGGAACAGGGATATTCGAAACACCATATATTTT. Protein product: CASSYGNRDIRNTIYF.

DNA of the CDR3: TGCGCCAGCAGCCCACGGAGGGTCCAAGAGACCCAGTACTTC. Translating gives CASSPRRVQETQYF. The chain has TRBV4-1 and TRBJ2-5; TRBD2 is a possible D gene (6 bases). CDR1 MGHRA and CDR2 YSYEKL come from the germline V gene. The CDR3 runs 14 residues. V gave up 4 bases and J gave up 1 base, with 10 bases separating them.

The rearrangement uses TRBV5-1 and TRBJ2-5, with TRBD1 as a possible D gene (6 bases). Per the germline V gene, CDR1 is SGHRS and CDR2 is YFSETQ. The V and J ends lost 4 bases and 5 bases respectively, with 15 bases between them. The CDR3 has 14 residues. The CDR3 DNA follows: TGCGCCAGCAGCAGCGGACAGAGCGGTGAGACCCAGTACTTC. Its protein is CASSSGQSGETQYF.

This chain uses TRBV3-1 (or the pseudogene TRBV3-2) with TRBJ2-1; tentatively, D is TRBD1 (5 bases). V was cut by 2 bases and J by 8 bases, with 7 bases left in between. The CDR3 consists of 12 residues. The germline V gene has CDR1 LGHDT and CDR2 YNNKEL (reference sequence). The CDR3 spells CASSQQGHEQFF. DNA of the CDR3: TGTGCCAGCAGCCAACAGGGTCATGAGCAGTTCTTC.

The rearrangement uses TRBV19 and TRBJ2-5; D ambiguous. The CDR3 runs 11 residues. Trimming shortened V by 7 bases and J by 5 bases, and 8 bases separated the two germline ends. Germline-derived CDR1 and CDR2 are LNHDA and SQIVND (reference sequence). The CDR3 DNA reads as TGTGCCAGTACATATCGGGAGACCCAGTACTTC. Protein sequence: CASTYRETQYF.

V is TRBV6-5 and J is TRBJ1-4; a possible D gene is TRBD1 (5 bases). The CDR3 length is 12 residues. CDR1 and CDR2 (germline): MNHEY, SVGAGI. Trimming stripped 8 bases from V and 7 bases from J, with 11 bases between. This chain's CDR3 is CASGVGPEKLFF. The CDR3 nucleotides read TGTGCCAGCGGGGTGGGGCCTGAAAAACTGTTTTTT.

The gene calls are TRBV27 and TRBJ2-3; 9 nucleotides agree with TRBD2. Germline V gene sequence: CDR1 MNHEY, CDR2 SMNVEV (reference sequence). J gave up 4 bases and V 3 bases, and 8 bases lay outside the gene matches. The CDR3 extends over 16 amino acids. This CDR3 is CASSFSTGGGADTQYF. The CDR3 DNA sequence: TGTGCCAGCAGTTTCAGTACGGGCGGGGGGGCAGATACGCAGTATTTT.

The chain combines TRBV5-4 with TRBJ2-1, with 9 bases aligning to TRBD2. This CDR3 is built from 15 residues. Looked up from germline, CDR1 is SGHNT and CDR2 is YYREEE (reference sequence). Germline trimming cut 3 bases from V and 4 bases from J; bases unmatched to any gene: 5. The chain's CDR3 is CASSSRGGNYNEQFF. CDR3 coding DNA: TGTGCCAGCAGCTCGCGGGGGGGCAATTACAATGAGCAGTTCTTC.

The V and J genes are TRBV6-5 and TRBJ1-1; D is ambiguous. The CDR3 is made up of 14 amino acids. Germline loops: CDR1 MNHEY, CDR2 SVGAGI. The V gene lost 6 bases and the J gene lost 7 bases, with 18 bases spanning the gap. For the CDR3, the DNA is TGTGCCAGCAGACCGACGCATATAAGAGGTGAAGCTTTCTTT. Protein sequence: CASRPTHIRGEAFF.

The chain couples TRBV2 to TRBJ2-1; TRBD1 agrees at 8 bases. CDR3 length equals 19 residues. Germline lookup yields CDR1 SNHLY and CDR2 FYNNEI. J lost 3 bases, V lost 3 bases, and 16 bases had no gene match. This CDR3 is CASSEGALAGGPFYNEQFF. The DNA for the CDR3 is TGTGCCAGCAGTGAGGGGGCGCTAGCAGGGGGCCCCTTCTACAATGAGCAGTTCTTC.

The gene calls are TRBV12-3 or TRBV12-4 and TRBJ2-5; 8 nucleotides match TRBD1. The junction had 2 bases not matched to a gene; V was cut back by 6 bases and J by 2 bases. This CDR3 has 13 residues. The CDR3 protein is CASRTGAQETQYF. The CDR3 region has the DNA TGTGCCAGCAGGACAGGGGCGCAAGAGACCCAGTACTTC.

This chain links TRBV11-1 with TRBJ1-1; D is unclear. Trimming removed 10 bases at V and 3 bases at J, with 15 bases between. Germline V gene data show CDR1 as SGHAT and CDR2 as FQDESV (reference sequence). This CDR3 contains 13 residues. The CDR3 reads CAISVTQDTEAFF. CDR3 nucleotides: TGTGCCATCTCGGTGACGCAGGACACTGAAGCTTTCTTT.

The chain employs TRBV7-3 and TRBJ2-1; TRBD2 aligns across 11 bases. V trimming: 0 bases; J trimming: 6 bases; junction bases outside the gene matches: 4. This CDR3 spans 16 amino acids. Germline CDR1 SGHTA, CDR2 FQGTGA. The CDR3 loop reads CASSLTPLAGVNEQFF. The DNA of the CDR3 is TGTGCCAGCAGCTTAACCCCACTAGCGGGGGTCAATGAGCAGTTCTTC. The variable domain in full, with the rest retrieved from reference TRBV7-3 and TRBJ2-1, is GAGVSQTPSNKVTEKGKYVELRCDPISGHTALYWYRQSLGQGPEFLIYFQGTGAADDSGLPNDRFFAVRPEGSVSTLKIQRTERGDSAVYLCASSLTPLAGVNEQFFGPGTRLTVL.

This chain uses TRBV29-1 with TRBJ2-7; D is undetermined. CDR1 and CDR2 (germline): SQVTM, ANQGSEA. The CDR3 contains 13 residues. Trimming took off 8 bases at V and 0 bases at J, with 14 bases between the two ends. The CDR3 is CSIEGTHSYEQYF. The CDR3 region has the DNA TGCAGCATCGAAGGTACACACTCCTACGAGCAGTACTTC.

A few counts support this clone. The chain links TRBV28 to TRBJ2-7, with 8 nucleotides matching TRBD2. The junction had 17 bases not matched to a gene; V was cut back by 6 bases and J by 7 bases. CDR3 length: 16 residues. Germline-derived CDR1 and CDR2 are MDHEN and SYDVKM. CDR3 sequence reads: CASRVSGLAGRFEQYF. The CDR3 DNA reads as TGTGCCAGCAGGGTCTCCGGACTAGCCGGGCGGTTTGAGCAGTACTTC.